What follows are 2 T cell receptor beta chains derived from one specimen sequenced in a study of control samples from healthy donors and cancer patients. The assay was immunoSEQ multiplex PCR, and TCRdb's table has in-frame clones only and misses some. Of approximately 100,000 clones listed, roughly 92% are singletons. Sequencing used blood. The receptors here all came from a human donor in good health. The donor label of this sample is uncertain.

The rearrangement uses TRBV18 and TRBJ2-5; 11 bases are a match to TRBD1. The CDR3 loop spans 15 amino acids. Losses at the gene ends were 2 bases for V and 4 bases for J; bases not matched to a gene: 3. Germline lookup yields CDR1 KGHSH and CDR2 LQKENI. In DNA, the CDR3 is TGTGCCAGCTCACCAGGACAGGGGGCAGGAGAGACCCAGTACTTC. It encodes CASSPGQGAGETQYF.

V gene TRBV28 combines with J gene TRBJ1-5, with D perhaps TRBD1 (6 bases). With 3 bases removed from V and 5 bases from J, the gap between germline ends came to 20 bases. The CDR3 has 17 amino acids. In germline, CDR1 is MDHEN, CDR2 SYDVKM. The CDR3 sequence is CASSLVSGGQGDQPQHF. The CDR3 bases are TGTGCCAGCAGTTTGGTTTCGGGGGGGCAGGGAGATCAGCCCCAGCATTTT.